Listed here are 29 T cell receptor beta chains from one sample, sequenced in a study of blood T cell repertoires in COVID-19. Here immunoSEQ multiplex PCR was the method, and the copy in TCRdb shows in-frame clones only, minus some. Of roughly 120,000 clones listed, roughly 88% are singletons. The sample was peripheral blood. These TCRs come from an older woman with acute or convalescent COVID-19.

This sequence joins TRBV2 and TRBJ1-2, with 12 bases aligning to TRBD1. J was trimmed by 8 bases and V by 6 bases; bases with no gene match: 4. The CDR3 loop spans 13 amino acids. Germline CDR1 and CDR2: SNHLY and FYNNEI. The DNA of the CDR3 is TGTGCCAGCAGCCAGGGACAGGGGGCCGGCTACACCTTC. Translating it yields CASSQGQGAGYTF. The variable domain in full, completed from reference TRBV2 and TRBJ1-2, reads EPEVTQTPSHQVTQMGQEVILRCVPISNHLYFYWYRQILGQKVEFLVSFYNNEISEKSEIFDDQFSVERPDGSNFTLKIRSTKLEDSAMYFCASSQGQGAGYTFGSGTRLTVV.

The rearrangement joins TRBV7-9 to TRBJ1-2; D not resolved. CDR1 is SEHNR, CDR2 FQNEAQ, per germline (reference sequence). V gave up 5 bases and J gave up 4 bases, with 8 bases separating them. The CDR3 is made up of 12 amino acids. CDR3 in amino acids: CASSVDGYGYTF. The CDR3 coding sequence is TGTGCCAGCAGCGTAGACGGCTATGGCTACACCTTC. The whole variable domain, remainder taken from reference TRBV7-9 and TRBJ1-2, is DTGVSQNPRHKITKRGQNVTFRCDPISEHNRLYWYRQTLGQGPEFLTYFQNEAQLEKSRLLSDRFSAERPKGSFSTLEIQRTEQGDSAMYLCASSVDGYGYTFGSGTRLTVV.

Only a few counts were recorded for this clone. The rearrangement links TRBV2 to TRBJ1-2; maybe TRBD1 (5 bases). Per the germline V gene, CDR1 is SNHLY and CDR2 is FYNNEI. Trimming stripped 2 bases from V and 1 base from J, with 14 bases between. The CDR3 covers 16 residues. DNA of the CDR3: TGTGCCAGCAGTGAAATCAGTACAGGCTATAACTATGGCTACACCTTC. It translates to CASSEISTGYNYGYTF.

The DNA of the CDR3 is TGCGCCAGCAGCCCGGACAGGGTAGACGAGCAGTACTTC. It codes for CASSPDRVDEQYF. V gene TRBV5-1 combines with J gene TRBJ2-7; 8 bases map to TRBD1. Unmatched junction bases numbered 5, after V lost 4 bases and J lost 5 bases. The CDR3 runs to 13 residues. The V gene's germline CDR1 is SGHRS and CDR2 YFSETQ. Looking up the rest from reference TRBV5-1 and TRBJ2-7 gives the full variable domain: KAGVTQTPRYLIKTRGQQVTLSCSPISGHRSVSWYQQTPGQGLQFLFEYFSETQRNKGNFPGRFSGRQFSNSRSEMNVSTLELGDSALYLCASSPDRVDEQYFGPGTRLTVT.

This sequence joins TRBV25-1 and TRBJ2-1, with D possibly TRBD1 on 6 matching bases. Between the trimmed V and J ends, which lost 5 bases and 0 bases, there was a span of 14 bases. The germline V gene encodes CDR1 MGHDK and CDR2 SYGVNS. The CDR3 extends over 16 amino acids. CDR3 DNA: TGTGCCAGCAGTCCTACAGGGCCGATCTCCTACAATGAGCAGTTCTTC. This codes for CASSPTGPISYNEQFF.

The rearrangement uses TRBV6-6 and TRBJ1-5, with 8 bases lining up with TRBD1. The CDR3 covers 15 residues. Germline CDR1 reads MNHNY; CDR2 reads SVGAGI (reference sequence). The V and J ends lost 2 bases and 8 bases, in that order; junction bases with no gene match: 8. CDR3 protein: CASSYGTGAREPQHF. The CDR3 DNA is TGTGCCAGCAGTTACGGGACAGGTGCAAGGGAGCCCCAGCATTTT.

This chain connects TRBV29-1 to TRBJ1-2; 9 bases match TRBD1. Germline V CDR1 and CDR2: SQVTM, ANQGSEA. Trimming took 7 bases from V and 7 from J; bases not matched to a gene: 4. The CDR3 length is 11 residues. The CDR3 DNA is TGCAGCGGAACAGGGGGCTCTGGCTACACCTTC. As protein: CSGTGGSGYTF. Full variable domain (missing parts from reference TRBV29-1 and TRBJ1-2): SAVISQKPSRDICQRGTSLTIQCQVDSQVTMMFWYRQQPGQSLTLIATANQGSEATYESGFVIDKFPISRPNLTFSTLTVSNMSPEDSSIYLCSGTGGSGYTFGSGTRLTVV.

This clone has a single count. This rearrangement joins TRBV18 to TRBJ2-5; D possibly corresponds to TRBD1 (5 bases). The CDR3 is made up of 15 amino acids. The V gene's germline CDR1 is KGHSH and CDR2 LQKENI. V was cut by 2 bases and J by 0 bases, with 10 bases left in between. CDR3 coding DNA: TGTGCCAGCTCACCAGATGGGGCAGACCAAGAGACCCAGTACTTC. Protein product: CASSPDGADQETQYF.

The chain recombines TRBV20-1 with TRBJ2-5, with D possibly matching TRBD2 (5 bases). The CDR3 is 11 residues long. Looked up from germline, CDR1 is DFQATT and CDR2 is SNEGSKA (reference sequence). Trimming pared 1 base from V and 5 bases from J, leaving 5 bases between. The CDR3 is CSARAGETQYF. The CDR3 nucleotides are TGCAGTGCTAGAGCGGGGGAGACCCAGTACTTC.

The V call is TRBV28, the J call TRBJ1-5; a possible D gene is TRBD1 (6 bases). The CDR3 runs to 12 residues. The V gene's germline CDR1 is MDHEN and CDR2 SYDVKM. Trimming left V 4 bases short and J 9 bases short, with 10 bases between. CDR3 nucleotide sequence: TGTGCCAGCAGTTCAGGGGATCCGCCCCAGCATTTT. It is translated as CASSSGDPPQHF.

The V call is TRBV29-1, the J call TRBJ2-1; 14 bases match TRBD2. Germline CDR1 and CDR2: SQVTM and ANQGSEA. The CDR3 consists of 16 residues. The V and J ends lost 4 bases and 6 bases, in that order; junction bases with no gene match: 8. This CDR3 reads CSVAGTSGSPLNEQFF. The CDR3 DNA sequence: TGCAGCGTTGCCGGGACTAGCGGGAGTCCTCTCAATGAGCAGTTCTTC.

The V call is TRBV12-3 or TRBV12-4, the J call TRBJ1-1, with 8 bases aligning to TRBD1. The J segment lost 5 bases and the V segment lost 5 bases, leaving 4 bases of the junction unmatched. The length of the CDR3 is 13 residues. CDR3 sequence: CASSHGQGTEAFF. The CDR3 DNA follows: TGTGCCAGCAGTCACGGACAGGGTACTGAAGCTTTCTTT.

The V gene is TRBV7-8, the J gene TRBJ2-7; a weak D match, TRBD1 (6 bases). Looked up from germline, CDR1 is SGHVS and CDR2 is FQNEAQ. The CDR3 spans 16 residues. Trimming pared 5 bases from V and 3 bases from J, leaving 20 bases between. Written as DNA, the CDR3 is TGTGCCAGCAGCCCCGACAGGTTGGGGTCGCGCTACGAGCAGTACTTC. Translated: CASSPDRLGSRYEQYF.

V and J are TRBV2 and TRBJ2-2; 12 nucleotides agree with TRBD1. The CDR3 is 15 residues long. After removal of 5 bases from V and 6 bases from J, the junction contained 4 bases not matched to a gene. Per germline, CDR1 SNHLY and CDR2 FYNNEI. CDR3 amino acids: CASSRDRGLSGELFF. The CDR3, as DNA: TGTGCCAGCAGTCGGGACAGGGGGCTGTCCGGGGAGCTGTTTTTT.

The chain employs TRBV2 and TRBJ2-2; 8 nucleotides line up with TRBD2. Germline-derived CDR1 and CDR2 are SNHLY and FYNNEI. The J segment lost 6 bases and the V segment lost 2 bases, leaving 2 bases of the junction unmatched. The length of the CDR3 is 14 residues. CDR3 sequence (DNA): TGTGCCAGCAGTGAAAGGCGGGGGGCCGGGGAGCTGTTTTTT. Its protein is CASSERRGAGELFF. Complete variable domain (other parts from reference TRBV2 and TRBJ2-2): EPEVTQTPSHQVTQMGQEVILRCVPISNHLYFYWYRQILGQKVEFLVSFYNNEISEKSEIFDDQFSVERPDGSNFTLKIRSTKLEDSAMYFCASSERRGAGELFFGEGSRLTVL.

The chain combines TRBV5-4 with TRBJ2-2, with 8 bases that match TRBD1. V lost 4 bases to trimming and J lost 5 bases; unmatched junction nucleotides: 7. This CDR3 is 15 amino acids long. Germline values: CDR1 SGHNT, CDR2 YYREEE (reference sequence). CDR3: CASSPGQGGTGELFF. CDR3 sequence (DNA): TGTGCCAGCAGCCCTGGACAGGGAGGAACCGGGGAGCTGTTTTTT. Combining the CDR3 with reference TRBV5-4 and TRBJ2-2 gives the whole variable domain ETGVTQSPTHLIKTRGQQVTLRCSSQSGHNTVSWYQQALGQGPQFIFQYYREEENGRGNFPPRFSGLQFPNYSSELNVNALELDDSALYLCASSPGQGGTGELFFGEGSRLTVL.

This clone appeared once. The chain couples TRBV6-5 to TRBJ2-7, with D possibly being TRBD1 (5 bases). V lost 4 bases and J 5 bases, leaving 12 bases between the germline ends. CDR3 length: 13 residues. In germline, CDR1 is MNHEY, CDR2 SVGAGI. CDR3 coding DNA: TGTGCCAGCAGTTTTTCCAGGGTAGACGAGCAGTACTTC. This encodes CASSFSRVDEQYF.

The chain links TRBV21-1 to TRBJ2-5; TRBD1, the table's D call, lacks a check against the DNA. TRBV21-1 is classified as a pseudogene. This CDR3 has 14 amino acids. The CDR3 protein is CASSTIRDMETQYF. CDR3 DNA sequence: TGTGCCAGCAGCACGATCCGGGACATGGAGACCCAGTACTTC.

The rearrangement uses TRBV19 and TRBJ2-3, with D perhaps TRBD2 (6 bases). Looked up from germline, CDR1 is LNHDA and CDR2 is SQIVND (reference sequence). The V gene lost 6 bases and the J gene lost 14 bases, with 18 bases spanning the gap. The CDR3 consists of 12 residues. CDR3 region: CASSPLGGAPYF. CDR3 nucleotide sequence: TGTGCCAGTAGCCCACTGGGGGGTGCCCCGTATTTT.

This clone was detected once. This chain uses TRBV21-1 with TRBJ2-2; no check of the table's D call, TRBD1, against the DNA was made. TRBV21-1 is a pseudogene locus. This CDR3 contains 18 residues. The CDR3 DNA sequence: TGTGCCAGCAGCAAAGCGCAAGGGACAGGGGGCAAACACCGGGGAGCTGTTTTT. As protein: CASSKAQGTGGKHRGAVF.

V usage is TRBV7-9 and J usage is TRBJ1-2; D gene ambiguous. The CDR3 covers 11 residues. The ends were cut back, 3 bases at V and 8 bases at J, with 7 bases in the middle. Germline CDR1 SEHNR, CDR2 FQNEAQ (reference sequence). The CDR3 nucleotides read TGTGCCAGCAGCTTCCTAGAGGGCTACACCTTC. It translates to CASSFLEGYTF.

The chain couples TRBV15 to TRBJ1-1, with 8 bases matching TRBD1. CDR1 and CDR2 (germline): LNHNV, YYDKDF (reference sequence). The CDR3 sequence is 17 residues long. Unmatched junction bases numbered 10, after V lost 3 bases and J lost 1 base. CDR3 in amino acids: CATSSGLRQGWNTEAFF. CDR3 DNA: TGTGCCACCAGCAGTGGGTTAAGACAGGGGTGGAACACTGAAGCTTTCTTT.

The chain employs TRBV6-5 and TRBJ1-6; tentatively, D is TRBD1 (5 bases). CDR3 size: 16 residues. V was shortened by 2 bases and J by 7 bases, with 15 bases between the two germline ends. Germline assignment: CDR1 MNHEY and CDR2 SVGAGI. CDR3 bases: TGTGCCAGCAGTTACGCCAGGGCCAGAGGAAATTCACCCCTCCACTTT. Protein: CASSYARARGNSPLHF.

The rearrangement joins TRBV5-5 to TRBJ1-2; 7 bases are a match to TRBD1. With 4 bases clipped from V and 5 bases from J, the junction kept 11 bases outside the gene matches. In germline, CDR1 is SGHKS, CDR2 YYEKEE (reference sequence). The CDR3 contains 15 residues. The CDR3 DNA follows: TGTGCCAGCAGCCCTGGACAGGCCATCCCTTATGGCTACACCTTC. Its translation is CASSPGQAIPYGYTF. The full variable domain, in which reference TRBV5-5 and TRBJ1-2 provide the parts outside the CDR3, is DAGVTQSPTHLIKTRGQQVTLRCSPISGHKSVSWYQQVLGQGPQFIFQYYEKEERGRGNFPDRFSARQFPNYSSELNVNALLLGDSALYLCASSPGQAIPYGYTFGSGTRLTVV.

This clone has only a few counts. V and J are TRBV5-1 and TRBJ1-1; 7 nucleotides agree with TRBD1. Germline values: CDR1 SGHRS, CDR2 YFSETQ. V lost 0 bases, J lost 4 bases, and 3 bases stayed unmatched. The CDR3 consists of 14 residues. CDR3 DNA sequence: TGCGCCAGCAGCTTGGGAGCAGGGGGCACTGAAGCTTTCTTT. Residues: CASSLGAGGTEAFF.

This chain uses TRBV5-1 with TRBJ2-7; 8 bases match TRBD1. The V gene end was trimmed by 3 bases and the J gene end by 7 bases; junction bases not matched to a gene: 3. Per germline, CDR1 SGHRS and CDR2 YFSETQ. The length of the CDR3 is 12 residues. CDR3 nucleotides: TGCGCCAGCAGCTATGGACAGGGAGAGCAGTACTTC. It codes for CASSYGQGEQYF.

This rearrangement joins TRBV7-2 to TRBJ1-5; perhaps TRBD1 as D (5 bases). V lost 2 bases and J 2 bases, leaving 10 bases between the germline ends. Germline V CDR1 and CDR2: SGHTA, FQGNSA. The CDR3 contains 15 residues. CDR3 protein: CASSLFGGGNQPQHF. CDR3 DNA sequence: TGTGCCAGCAGCTTATTCGGGGGTGGCAATCAGCCCCAGCATTTT.

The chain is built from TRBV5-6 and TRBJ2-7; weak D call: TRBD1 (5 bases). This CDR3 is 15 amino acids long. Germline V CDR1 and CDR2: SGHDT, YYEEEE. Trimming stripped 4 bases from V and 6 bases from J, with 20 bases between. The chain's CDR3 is CASSTLWTYSGEQYF. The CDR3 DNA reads TGTGCCAGCAGCACACTTTGGACATACTCGGGCGAGCAGTACTTC.

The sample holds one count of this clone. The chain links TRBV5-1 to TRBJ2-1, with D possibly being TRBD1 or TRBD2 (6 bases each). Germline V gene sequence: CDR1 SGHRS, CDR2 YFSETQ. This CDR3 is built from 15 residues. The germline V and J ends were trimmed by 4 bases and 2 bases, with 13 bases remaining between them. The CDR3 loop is CASSLGGSTYNEQFF. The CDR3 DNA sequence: TGCGCCAGCAGCCTGGGGGGCTCAACCTACAATGAGCAGTTCTTC.